This TCR beta chain came from a study of quantifying T cell responses using KT2 cells. Whole-study context: cDNA was made from DNase-treated RNA using alpha and beta constant primers.

There are 18 residues in the CDR3. A single-stranded UMI oligo with SP2 sequence was ligated to cDNA 3' ends. The first PCR ran around 4 cycles with an equimolar RC1.1 and RC1.2 beta primer mix. TCRdb itself ran the UMI-ligation and nested PCR reads through MiXCR, one entry per CDR3 protein. The sample holds 50,000 to 70,000 distinct CDR3 sequences; around 12% are singletons and the top ten take under 10%. The sequence came from a human donor. Sequencing input: PBMCs spiked with cells of the T cell clone KT2. The chain employs TRBV21-1 and TRBJ1-5; TRBD1 is taken as the D call from the table, unchecked against the DNA. TRBV21-1 is flagged as a pseudogene. The DNA for the CDR3 is TGTGCCAGCAGCAAATGGGGGGGTAGGACAGGGTGCGATCAGCCCCAGCATTTT. Protein product: CASSKWGGRTGCDQPQHF.